A single sample is the source of the 5 T cell receptor beta chains below, sequenced in a study of blood T cell repertoires in COVID-19. Profiled with immunoSEQ multiplex PCR; TCRdb holds only in-frame clones, not every one. The sample lists 15,000 or so clones, roughly 91% occurring once. Sequenced material: peripheral blood. The source of these receptors is a woman older than 75 with COVID-19, enrolled during active disease.

The chain employs TRBV27 and TRBJ1-1; D possibly corresponds to TRBD1 (6 bases). V was clipped by 2 bases and J by 0 bases, with 16 bases between them. This CDR3 is 17 amino acids long. Per the germline V gene, CDR1 is MNHEY and CDR2 is SMNVEV (reference sequence). CDR3 bases: TGTGCCAGCAGTTTACTAAACAGGGCCGGCATGAACACTGAAGCTTTCTTT. It codes for CASSLLNRAGMNTEAFF.

J is TRBJ1-1 and V is TRBV10-3; 10 bases align to TRBD1. Trimming at V came to 4 bases and at J to 1 base, leaving 9 bases not matched to a gene. CDR3 length: 17 residues. The germline CDR1 and CDR2 sequences are ENHRY and SYGVKD. Here the CDR3 DNA reads TGTGCCATCAGTGTCAGCGGGGACAGGGGACCGAACACTGAAGCTTTCTTT. It translates to CAISVSGDRGPNTEAFF.

This clone has a single count. The CDR3 loop reads CASAIGDTTDTQYF. The CDR3 DNA is TGCGCCAGCGCCATAGGGGACACCACAGATACGCAGTATTTT. The chain couples TRBV5-1 to TRBJ2-3; possibly TRBD1 for D (6 bases). Per the germline V gene, CDR1 is SGHRS and CDR2 is YFSETQ. The CDR3 consists of 14 residues. V lost 7 bases and J lost 2, with 14 bases in between.

This rearrangement joins TRBV5-1 to TRBJ2-5; weak D call: TRBD2 (6 bases). The CDR3 covers 15 residues. CDR1 is SGHRS and CDR2 is YFSETQ in the germline V gene. V lost 4 bases and J 4 bases, leaving 17 bases between the germline ends. CDR3 protein: CASSPASVGGETQYF. The DNA for the CDR3 is TGCGCCAGCAGCCCTGCTAGTGTGGGGGGAGAGACCCAGTACTTC.

The chain carries TRBV14 and TRBJ1-2; 10 bases fit TRBD1. The CDR3 totals 15 residues. Looked up from germline, CDR1 is SGHDN and CDR2 is FVKESK. The ends lost 5 bases at V and 4 bases at J; junction bases unmatched: 7. The CDR3 sequence is CASSTRTGGLYGYTF. CDR3 nucleotides: TGTGCCAGCAGCACCCGGACAGGGGGACTCTATGGCTACACCTTC.